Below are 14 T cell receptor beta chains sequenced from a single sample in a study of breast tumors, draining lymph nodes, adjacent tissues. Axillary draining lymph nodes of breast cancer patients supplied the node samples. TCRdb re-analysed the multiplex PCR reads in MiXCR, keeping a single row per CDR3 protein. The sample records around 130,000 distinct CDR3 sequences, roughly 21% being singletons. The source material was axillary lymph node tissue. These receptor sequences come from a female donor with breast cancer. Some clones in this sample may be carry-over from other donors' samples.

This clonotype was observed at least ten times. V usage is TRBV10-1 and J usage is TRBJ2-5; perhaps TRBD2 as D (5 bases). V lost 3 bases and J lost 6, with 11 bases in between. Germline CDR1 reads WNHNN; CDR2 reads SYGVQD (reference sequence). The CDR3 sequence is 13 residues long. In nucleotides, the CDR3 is TGCGCCAGCAGTGATGGTGGGAGTCAGACCCAGTACTTC. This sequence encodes CASSDGGSQTQYF.

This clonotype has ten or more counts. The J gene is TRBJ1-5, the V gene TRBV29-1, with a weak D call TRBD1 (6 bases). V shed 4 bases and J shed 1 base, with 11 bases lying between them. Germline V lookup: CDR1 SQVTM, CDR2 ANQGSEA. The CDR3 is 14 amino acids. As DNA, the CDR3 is TGCAGCGTTGGGGGAGGGGGAAGCAATCAGCCCCAGCATTTT. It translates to CSVGGGGSNQPQHF.

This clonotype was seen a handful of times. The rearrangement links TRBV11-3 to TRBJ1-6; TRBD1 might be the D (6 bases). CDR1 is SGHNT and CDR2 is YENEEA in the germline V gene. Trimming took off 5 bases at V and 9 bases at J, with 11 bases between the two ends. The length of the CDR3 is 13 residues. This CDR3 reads CASSLNRVSPLHF. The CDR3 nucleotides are TGTGCCAGCAGCCTAAACAGGGTTTCACCCCTCCACTTT.

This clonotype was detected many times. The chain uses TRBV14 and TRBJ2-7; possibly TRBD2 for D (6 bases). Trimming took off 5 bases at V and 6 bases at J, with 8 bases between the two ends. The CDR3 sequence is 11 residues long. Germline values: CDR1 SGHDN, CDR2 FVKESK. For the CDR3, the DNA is TGTGCCAGCAGCGGAGGGGTCGAGCAGTACTTC. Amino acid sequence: CASSGGVEQYF.

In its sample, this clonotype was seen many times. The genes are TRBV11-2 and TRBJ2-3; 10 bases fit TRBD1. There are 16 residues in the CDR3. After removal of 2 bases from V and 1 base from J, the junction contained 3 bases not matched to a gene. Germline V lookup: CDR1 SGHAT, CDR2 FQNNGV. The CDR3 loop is CASSLSGTGGTDTQYF. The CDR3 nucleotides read TGTGCCAGCAGCTTATCCGGGACAGGGGGCACAGATACGCAGTATTTT. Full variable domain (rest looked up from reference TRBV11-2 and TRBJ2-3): EAGVAQSPRYKIIEKRQSVAFWCNPISGHATLYWYQQILGQGPKLLIQFQNNGVVDDSQLPKDRFSAERLKGVDSTLKIQPAKLEDSAVYLCASSLSGTGGTDTQYFGPGTRLTVL.

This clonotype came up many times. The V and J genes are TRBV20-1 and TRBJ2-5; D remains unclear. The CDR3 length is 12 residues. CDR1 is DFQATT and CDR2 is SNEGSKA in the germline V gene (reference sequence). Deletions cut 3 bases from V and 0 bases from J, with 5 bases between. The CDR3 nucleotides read TGCAGTGCTAGCCAGGACCAAGAGACCCAGTACTTC. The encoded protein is CSASQDQETQYF.

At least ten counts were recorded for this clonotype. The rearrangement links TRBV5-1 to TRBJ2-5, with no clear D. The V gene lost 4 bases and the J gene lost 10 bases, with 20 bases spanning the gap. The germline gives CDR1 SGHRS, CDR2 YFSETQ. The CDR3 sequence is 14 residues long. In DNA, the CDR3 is TGCGCCAGCAGCGTCGGGTCTCAAGCCGTAGGCCAGTACTTC. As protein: CASSVGSQAVGQYF. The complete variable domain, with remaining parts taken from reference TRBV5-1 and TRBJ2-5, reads KAGVTQTPRYLIKTRGQQVTLSCSPISGHRSVSWYQQTPGQGLQFLFEYFSETQRNKGNFPGRFSGRQFSNSRSEMNVSTLELGDSALYLCASSVGSQAVGQYFGPGTRLLVL.

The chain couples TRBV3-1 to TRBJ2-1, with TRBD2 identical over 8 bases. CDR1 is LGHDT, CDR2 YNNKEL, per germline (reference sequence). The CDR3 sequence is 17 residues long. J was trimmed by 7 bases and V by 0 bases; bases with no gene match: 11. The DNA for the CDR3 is TGTGCCAGCAGCCAAGACGTAGTAGCGGGAACGGGAAATGAGCAGTTCTTC. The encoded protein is CASSQDVVAGTGNEQFF.

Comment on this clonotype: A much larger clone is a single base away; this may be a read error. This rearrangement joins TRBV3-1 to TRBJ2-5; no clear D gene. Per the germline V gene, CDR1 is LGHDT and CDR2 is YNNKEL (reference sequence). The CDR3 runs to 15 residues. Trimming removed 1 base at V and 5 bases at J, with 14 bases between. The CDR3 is CASSQAPGSRETQYF. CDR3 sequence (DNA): TGTGCCAGCAGCCAAGCGCCGGGCAGCCGGGAGACCCAGTACTTC.

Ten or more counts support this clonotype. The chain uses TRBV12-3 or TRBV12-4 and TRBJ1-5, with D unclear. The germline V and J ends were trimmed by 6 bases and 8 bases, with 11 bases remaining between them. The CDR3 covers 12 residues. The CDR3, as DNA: TGTGCCAGCAGCCAGGCGGTGGAGCCCCAGCATTTT. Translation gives CASSQAVEPQHF.

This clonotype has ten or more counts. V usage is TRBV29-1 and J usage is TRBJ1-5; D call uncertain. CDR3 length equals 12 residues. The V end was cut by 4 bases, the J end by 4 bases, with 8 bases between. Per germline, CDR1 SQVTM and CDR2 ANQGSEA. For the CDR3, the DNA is TGCAGCGTTGGGGCAAGAAATCAGCCCCAGCATTTT. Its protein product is CSVGARNQPQHF.

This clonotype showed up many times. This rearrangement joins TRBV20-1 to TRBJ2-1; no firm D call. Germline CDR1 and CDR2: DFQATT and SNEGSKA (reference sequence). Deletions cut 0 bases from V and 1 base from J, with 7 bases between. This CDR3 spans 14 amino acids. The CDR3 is CSAREVLSYNEQFF. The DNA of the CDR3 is TGCAGTGCTAGAGAGGTTCTTTCCTACAATGAGCAGTTCTTC.

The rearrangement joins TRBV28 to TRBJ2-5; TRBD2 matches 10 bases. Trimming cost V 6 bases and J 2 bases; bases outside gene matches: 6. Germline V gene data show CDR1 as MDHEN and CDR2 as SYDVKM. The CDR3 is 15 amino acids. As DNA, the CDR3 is TGTGCCAGCAGCTACGGGACTAGCGCACAAGAGACCCAGTACTTC. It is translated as CASSYGTSAQETQYF.

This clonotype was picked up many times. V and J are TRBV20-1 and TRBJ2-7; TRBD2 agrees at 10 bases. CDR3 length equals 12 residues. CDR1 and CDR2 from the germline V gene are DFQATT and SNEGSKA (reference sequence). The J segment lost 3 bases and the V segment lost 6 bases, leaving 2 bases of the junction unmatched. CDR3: CSAGTSVYEQYF. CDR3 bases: TGCAGTGCCGGGACTAGCGTCTACGAGCAGTACTTC.